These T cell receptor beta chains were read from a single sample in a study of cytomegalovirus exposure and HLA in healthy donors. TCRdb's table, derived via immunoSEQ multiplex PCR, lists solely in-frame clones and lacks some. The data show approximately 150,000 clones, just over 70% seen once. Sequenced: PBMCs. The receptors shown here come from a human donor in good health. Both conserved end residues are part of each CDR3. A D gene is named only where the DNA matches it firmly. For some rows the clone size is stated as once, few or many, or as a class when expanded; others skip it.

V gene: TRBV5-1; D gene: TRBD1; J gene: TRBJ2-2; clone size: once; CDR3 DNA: TGCGCCAGCAGCTTACCAGGGGGCACCGGGGAGCTGTTTTTT; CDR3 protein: CASSLPGGTGELFF
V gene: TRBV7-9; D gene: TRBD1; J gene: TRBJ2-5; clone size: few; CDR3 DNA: TGTGCCAGCAGCCGGACAGGGGAGACCCAGTACTTC; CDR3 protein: CASSRTGETQYF
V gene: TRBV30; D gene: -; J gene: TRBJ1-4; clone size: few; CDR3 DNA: TGTGCCTGGAGTGGGGGCAGGTCAAATGAAAAACTGTTTTTT; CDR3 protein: CAWSGGRSNEKLFF
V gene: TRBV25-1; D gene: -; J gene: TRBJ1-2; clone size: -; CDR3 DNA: TGTGCCAGCAAGCCTCCGGGGCAGGGGATCGGTGGCTACACCTTC; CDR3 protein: CASKPPGQGIGGYTF
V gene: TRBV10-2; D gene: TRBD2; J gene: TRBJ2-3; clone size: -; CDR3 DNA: TGCGCCAGCAGGCCTAGCGGGAGCACAGATACGCAGTATTTT; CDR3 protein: CASRPSGSTDTQYF
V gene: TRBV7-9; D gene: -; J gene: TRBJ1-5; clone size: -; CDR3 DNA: TGTGCCAGCAGCCAAGCGGCGGGGGAAGGACAGCCCCAGCATTTT; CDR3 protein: CASSQAAGEGQPQHF
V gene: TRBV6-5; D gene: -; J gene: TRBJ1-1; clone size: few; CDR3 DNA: TGTGCCAGCAGTTCTACTTCACGGGGCCCGGGGGCTGAAGCTTTCTTT; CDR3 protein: CASSSTSRGPGAEAFF
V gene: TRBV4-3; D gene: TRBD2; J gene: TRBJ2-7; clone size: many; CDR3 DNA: TGCGCCAGCAGCCAAGTTTCCGCGGGGGGTCCCTACGAGCAGTACTTC; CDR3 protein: CASSQVSAGGPYEQYF
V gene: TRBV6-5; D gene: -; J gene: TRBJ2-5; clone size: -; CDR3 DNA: TGTGCCAGCAGTTACTCAGGCGGAGCAGGGGTGACCCAGTACTTC; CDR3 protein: CASSYSGGAGVTQYF
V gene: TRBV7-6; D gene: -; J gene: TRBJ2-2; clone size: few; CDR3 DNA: TGTGCCAGCAGCTTAGGCGGGACCCCCGCGGTCACCGGGGAGCTGTTTTTT; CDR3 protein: CASSLGGTPAVTGELFF
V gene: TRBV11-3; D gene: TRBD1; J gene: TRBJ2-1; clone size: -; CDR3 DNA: TGTGCCAGCAGCTTAGGCCGGGACAGGGGGCAGTTCTTC; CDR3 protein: CASSLGRDRGQFF
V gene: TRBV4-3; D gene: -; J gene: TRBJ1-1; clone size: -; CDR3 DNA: TGCGCCAGCAGCCAAGATCCGACATCTGAAGCTTTCTTT; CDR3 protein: CASSQDPTSEAFF
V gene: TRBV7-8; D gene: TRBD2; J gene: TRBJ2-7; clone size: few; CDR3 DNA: TGTGCCAGCAGCTTAGGGCGGGGGGAACAGCAGTACTTC; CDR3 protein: CASSLGRGEQQYF
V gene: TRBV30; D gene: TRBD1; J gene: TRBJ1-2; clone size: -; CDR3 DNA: TGTGCCTGGAGCGGGACAGGGAATGGCTACACCTTC; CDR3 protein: CAWSGTGNGYTF
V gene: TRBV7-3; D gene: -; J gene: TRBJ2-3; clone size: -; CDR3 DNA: TGTGCCAGCAGCTTAGGGGGGGGCCTGGATACGCAGTATTTT; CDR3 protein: CASSLGGGLDTQYF
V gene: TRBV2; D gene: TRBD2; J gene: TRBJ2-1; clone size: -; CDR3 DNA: TGTGCCAGCAGTGAAGTTAGCTGGACTAGCGGGGGAAGCAATGAGCAGTTCTTC; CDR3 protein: CASSEVSWTSGGSNEQFF
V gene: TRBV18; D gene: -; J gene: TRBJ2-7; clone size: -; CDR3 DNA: TGTGCCAGCTCACCAGTATTGACAGACTCCTACGAGCAGTACTTC; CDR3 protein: CASSPVLTDSYEQYF
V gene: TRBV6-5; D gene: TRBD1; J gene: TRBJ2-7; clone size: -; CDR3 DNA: TGTGCCAGCAGTCCCGACAGGGGGATCTACGAGCAGTACTTC; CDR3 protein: CASSPDRGIYEQYF
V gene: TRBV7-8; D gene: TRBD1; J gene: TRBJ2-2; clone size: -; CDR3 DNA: TGTGCCAGCAGCTCCAGGACAGGGGGCAACACCGGGGAGCTGTTTTTT; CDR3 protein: CASSSRTGGNTGELFF
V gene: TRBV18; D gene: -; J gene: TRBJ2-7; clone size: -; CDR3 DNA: TGTGCCAGCTCCCCCTCAATGGCGGGGGAGCAGTACTTC; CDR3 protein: CASSPSMAGEQYF
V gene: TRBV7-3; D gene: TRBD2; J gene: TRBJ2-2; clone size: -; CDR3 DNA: TGTGCCAGCAGCTTAGATGGGGGGGACACCGGGGAGCTGTTTTTT; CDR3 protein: CASSLDGGDTGELFF
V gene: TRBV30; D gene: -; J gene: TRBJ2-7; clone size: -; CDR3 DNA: TGTGCCTGGAGTCAAAAGAGACAAAACTACGAGCAGTACTTC; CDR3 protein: CAWSQKRQNYEQYF
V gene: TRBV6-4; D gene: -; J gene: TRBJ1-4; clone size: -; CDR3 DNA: TGTGCCAGCAGGAGAGGTTATAGGGAAAAACTGTTTTTT; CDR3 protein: CASRRGYREKLFF
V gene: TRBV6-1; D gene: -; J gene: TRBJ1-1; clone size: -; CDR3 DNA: TGTGCCAGCAGTGAAGCATTGAGAGGGTCGTTAGGCAATGAGGACACTGAAGCTTTCTTT; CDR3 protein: CASSEALRGSLGNEDTEAFF
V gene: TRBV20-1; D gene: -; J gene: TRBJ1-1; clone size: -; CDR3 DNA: TGCACTCTTGGGCATGGGACTGAAGCTTTCTTT; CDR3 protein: CTLGHGTEAFF
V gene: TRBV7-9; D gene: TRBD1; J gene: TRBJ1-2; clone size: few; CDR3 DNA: TGTGCCAGCACCCAGGGACAGGGGGCCAGTGGCTACACCTTC; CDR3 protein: CASTQGQGASGYTF
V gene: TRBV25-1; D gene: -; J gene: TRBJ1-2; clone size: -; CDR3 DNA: TGTGCCAGCAGTGAATCGGTCTGGTCGAGTGGCTACACCTTC; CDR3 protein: CASSESVWSSGYTF
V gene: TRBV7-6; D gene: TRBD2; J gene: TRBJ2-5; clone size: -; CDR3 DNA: TGTGCCAGCAGGTCAGCGGGGGAAGAGACCCAGTACTTC; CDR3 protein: CASRSAGEETQYF
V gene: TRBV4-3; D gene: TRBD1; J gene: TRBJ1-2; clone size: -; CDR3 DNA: TGCGCCAGCAGCCAAGATTATGGCGGGACAGCCTCCTCCTATGGCTACACCTTC; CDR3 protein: CASSQDYGGTASSYGYTF
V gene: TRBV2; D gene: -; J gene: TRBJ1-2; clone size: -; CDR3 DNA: TGTGCCAGCGGGTCCGGGACACGGAACGTCTATGGCTACACCTTC; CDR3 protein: CASGSGTRNVYGYTF
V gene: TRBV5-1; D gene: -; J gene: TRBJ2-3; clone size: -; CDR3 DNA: TGCGCCAGCAGCTTGGCTTACGTGGGAGGGGGTACAGATACGCAGTATTTT; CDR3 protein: CASSLAYVGGGTDTQYF
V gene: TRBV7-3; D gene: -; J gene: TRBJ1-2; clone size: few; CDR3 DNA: TGTGCCAGCAGCTACGGTAACAGGCAGGTCTATGGCTACACCTTC; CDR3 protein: CASSYGNRQVYGYTF
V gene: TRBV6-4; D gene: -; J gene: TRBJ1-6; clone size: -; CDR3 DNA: TGTGCCAGCAGTGGAGGGACACCGGAATCACCCCTCCACTTT; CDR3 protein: CASSGGTPESPLHF
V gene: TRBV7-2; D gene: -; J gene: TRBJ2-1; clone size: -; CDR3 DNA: TGTGCCAGCGGCGTCCTCGTAGGGGGGGGGTACAATGAGCAGTTCTTC; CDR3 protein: CASGVLVGGGYNEQFF
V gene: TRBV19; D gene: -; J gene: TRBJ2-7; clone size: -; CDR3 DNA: TGTGCCAGTAGTATTCGGGCGGGGGCACCCTACGAGCAGTACTTC; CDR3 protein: CASSIRAGAPYEQYF
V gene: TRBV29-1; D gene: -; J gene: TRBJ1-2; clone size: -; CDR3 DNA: TGCAGCGTGATCGGCTCTTCGGGGGGCTACACCTTC; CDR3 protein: CSVIGSSGGYTF
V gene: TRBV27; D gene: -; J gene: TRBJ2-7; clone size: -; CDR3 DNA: TGTGCCAGCAGCCGACAGGTGCTCTCCTACGAGCAGTACTTC; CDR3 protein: CASSRQVLSYEQYF
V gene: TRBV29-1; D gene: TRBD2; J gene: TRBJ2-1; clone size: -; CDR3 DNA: TGCAGCGTTGGGGGAGGGAGCTCCTACAATGAGCAGTTCTTC; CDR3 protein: CSVGGGSSYNEQFF
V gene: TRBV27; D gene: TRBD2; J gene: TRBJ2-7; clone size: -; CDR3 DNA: TGTGCCAGCAGACTCGGGACTAGCGGGACCTACGAGCAGTACTTC; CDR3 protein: CASRLGTSGTYEQYF
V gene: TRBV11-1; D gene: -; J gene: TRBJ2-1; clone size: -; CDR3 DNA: TGTGCCAGCAGCCTACCCTTACAGGGAACCTACAATGAGCAGTTCTTC; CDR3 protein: CASSLPLQGTYNEQFF
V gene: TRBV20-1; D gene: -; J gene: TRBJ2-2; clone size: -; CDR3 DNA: TGCAGTGCTGCGCAATTCCGGGAGCTGTTTTTT; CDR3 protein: CSAAQFRELFF
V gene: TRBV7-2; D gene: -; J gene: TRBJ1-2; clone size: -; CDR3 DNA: TGTGCCAGCAGCCGGACAGAGGTTAGTAGCTACACCTTC; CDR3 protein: CASSRTEVSSYTF
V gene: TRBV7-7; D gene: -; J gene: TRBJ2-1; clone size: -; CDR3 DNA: TGTGCTAGCAGCTTAGTTGACGGGGGCAATGAGCAGTTCTTC; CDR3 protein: CASSLVDGGNEQFF
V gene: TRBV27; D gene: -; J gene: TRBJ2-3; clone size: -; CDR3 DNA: TGTGCCAGCAGTCCGTACGGGTGGGGGGTCGATCAGGATACGCAGTATTTT; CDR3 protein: CASSPYGWGVDQDTQYF
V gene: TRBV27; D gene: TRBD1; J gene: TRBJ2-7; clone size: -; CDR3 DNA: TGTGCCAGCAGTAGACAGGGGGCATCCTACGAGCAGTACTTC; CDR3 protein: CASSRQGASYEQYF
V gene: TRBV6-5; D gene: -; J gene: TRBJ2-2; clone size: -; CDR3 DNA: TGTGCCAGCAGTTACACCGGGACTGCCCTCGCCGGGGAGCTGTTTTTT; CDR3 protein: CASSYTGTALAGELFF
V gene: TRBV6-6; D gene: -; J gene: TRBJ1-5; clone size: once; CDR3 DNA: TGTGCCAGCAGTGGCCGGACTTCGGGGGATCAGCCCCAGCATTTT; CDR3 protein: CASSGRTSGDQPQHF
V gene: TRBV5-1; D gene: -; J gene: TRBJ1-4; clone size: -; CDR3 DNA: TGCGCCAGCAGAGGCCGTGGCAGGGTCGGTGAAAAACTGTTTTTT; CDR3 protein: CASRGRGRVGEKLFF
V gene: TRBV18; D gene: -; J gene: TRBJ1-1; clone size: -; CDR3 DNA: TGTGCCAGCTCACTCAACGGCGGCACTGAAGCTTTCTTT; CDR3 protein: CASSLNGGTEAFF
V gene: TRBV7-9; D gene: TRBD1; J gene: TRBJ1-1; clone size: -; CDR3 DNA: TGTGCCAGCAGCTTAACCGGGACAGGGGGCGTAGCTTTCTTT; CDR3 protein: CASSLTGTGGVAFF
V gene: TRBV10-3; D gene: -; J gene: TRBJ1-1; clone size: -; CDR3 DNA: TGTGCCATCAGTGAAGGACAGAACACTGAAGCTTTCTTT; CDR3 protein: CAISEGQNTEAFF
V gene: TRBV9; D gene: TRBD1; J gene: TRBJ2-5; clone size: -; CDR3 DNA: TGTGCCAGCAGCGTAAGACAGGGATCAGGTTCCCAAGAGACCCAGTACTTC; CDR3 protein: CASSVRQGSGSQETQYF
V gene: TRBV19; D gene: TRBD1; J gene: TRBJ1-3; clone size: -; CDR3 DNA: TGTGCCAGTAGTCCATCCGGGACAGGGATCACTGGAAACACCATATATTTT; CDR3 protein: CASSPSGTGITGNTIYF
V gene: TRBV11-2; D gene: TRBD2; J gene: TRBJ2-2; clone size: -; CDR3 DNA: TGTGCCAGCAGCTTAGACGGGGGGGGATACACCGGGGAGCTGTTTTTT; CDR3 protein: CASSLDGGGYTGELFF
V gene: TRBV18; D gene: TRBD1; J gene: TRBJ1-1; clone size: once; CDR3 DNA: TGTGCCAGCTCACGAGATCGACAGGGAGTGGGGACTGAAGCTTTCTTT; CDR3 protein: CASSRDRQGVGTEAFF
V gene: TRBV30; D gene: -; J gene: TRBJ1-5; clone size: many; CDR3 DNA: TGTGCCTGGTCCTCGGACAGTTCCCAGCCCCAGCATTTT; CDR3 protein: CAWSSDSSQPQHF
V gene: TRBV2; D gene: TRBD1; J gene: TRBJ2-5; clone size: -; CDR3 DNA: TGTGCCAGCAGGGGTCCCCGACAGGGGGAGACCCAGTACTTC; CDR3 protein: CASRGPRQGETQYF
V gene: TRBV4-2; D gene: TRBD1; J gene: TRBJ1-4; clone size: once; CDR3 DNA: TGTGCCAGCAGCACCTCAACAGGGGCGGCTAATGAAAAACTGTTTTTT; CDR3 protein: CASSTSTGAANEKLFF
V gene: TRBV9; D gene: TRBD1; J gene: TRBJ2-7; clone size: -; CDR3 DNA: TGTGCCAGCAGCGTAGGGCGGGGACAGGGACCCCTCGAGCAGTACTTC; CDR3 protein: CASSVGRGQGPLEQYF
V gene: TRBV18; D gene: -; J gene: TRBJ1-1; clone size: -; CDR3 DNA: TGTGCCAGCTCACCACCCGGTGGACAGACGAACACTGAAGCTTTCTTT; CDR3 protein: CASSPPGGQTNTEAFF